This T cell receptor (beta chain) was found in a study of T cell repertoires in cytomegalovirus infection. Across the whole study: Both recently identified HLA-C-restricted and well-studied HLA-B-restricted CMV epitopes were used in the study. Public TCR beta signatures were indicative of both CMV infection and a matching HLA type. Findings and caveats of the study: Clonotypes of TCR beta that were HLA-C-restricted and CMV-specific dominated the ex vivo response. Identification of carriers of CMV plus the relevant HLA was achieved through cumulative public TCR beta family frequency.

Germline CDR1 is MDHEN and CDR2 is SYDVKM. The V gene end was trimmed by 6 bases and the J gene end by 8 bases; junction bases not matched to a gene: 15. The CDR3 has 15 residues. TCRdb recomputed calls from the reads with MiXCR, one row per CDR3 protein. There are roughly 700,000 distinct CDR3 sequences in the sample; roughly 30% occur only once, and 15% to 20% lies in the top ten. This clonotype appeared a few times. Its antigen remains unidentified. The chain couples TRBV28 to TRBJ1-2; 7 bases are a match to TRBD1. The source was cultured PBMCs, collected from culture after CMV antigen stimulation. The TCR originated in a human donor in good health (CMV status not recorded). Some clones in this sample may be carry-over from other donors' samples. The CDR3 sequence: CASRRQGPLSSGYTF. CDR3 sequence (DNA): TGTGCCAGCAGAAGACAGGGACCCCTCTCGTCGGGCTACACCTTC.